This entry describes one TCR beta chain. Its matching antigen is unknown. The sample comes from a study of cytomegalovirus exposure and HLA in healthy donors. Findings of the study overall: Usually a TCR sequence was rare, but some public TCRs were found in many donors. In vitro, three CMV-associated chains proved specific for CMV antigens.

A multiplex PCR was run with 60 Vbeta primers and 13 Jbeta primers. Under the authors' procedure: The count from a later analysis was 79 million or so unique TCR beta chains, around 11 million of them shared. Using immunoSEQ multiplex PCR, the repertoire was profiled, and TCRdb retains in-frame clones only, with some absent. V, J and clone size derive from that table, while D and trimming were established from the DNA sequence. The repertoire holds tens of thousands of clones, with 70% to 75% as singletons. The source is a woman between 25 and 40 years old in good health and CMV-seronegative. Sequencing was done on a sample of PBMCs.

CDR3 coding DNA: TGTGCCAGCAGAGGGACAACTAGCACAGATACGCAGTATTTT. Amino acid sequence: CASRGTTSTDTQYF. The rearrangement links TRBV2 to TRBJ2-3, with a weak D call TRBD1 (6 bases). Looked up from germline, CDR1 is SNHLY and CDR2 is FYNNEI. Trimming pared 6 bases from V and 0 bases from J, leaving 10 bases between. This CDR3 contains 14 residues.